This T cell receptor beta chain stems from a study of T cell responses to AZD1222 COVID-19 vaccine. Study-wide results and limits: Unmutated regions of variants are reportedly targeted by nearly half of spike-specific TCRs. Most donors were white British and more were female, and clonal diversity was possibly underestimated. Increased Spike-specific TCR breadth and depth were observed after two AZD1222 doses.

As concerns this clone: The antigen remains undetermined.

Here immunoSEQ multiplex PCR was the method, and the copy in TCRdb shows in-frame clones only, minus some. The sample consists of under 200,000 clones, more than 85% of them appearing once. This CDR3 contains 13 residues. After removal of 0 bases from V and 6 bases from J, the junction contained 1 base not matched to a gene. The germline gives CDR1 KGHSH, CDR2 LQKENI. The chain joins TRBV18 to TRBJ2-7; 8 bases agree with TRBD1. This TCR derives from an adult in good health. The input for sequencing was peripheral blood, taken on day 0 of AZD1222 vaccination. CDR3: CASSPPGQAEQYF. The CDR3, as DNA: TGTGCCAGCTCACCACCGGGACAGGCCGAGCAGTACTTC.